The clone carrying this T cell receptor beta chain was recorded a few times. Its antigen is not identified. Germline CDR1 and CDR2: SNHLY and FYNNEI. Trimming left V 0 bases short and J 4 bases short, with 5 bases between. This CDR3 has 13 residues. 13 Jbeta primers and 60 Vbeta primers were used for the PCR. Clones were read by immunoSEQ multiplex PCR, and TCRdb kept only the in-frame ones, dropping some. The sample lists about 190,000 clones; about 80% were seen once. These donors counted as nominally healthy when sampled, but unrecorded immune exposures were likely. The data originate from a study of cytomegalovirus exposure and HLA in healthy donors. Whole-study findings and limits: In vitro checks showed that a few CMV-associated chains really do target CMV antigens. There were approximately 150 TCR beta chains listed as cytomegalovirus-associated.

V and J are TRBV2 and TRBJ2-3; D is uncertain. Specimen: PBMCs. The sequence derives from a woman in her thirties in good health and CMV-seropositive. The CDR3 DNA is TGTGCCAGCAGTGAAGCGCTAGCAGATACGCAGTATTTT. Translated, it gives CASSEALADTQYF.